These T cell receptor beta chains were read from a single sample in a study of regulatory T cells in long-lasting Graves disease. MiXCR, run by TCRdb on the multiplex PCR reads, gives a single entry per CDR3 protein. The table records 400,000 to 650,000 distinct CDR3 sequences, more than 15% of them present only once. The data also belong to a second study, concerning T cells in Graves' hyperthyroidism and ophthalmopathy.

This material consisted of peripheral blood mononuclear cells (PBMCs), taken at new diagnosis, from a patient treated with antithyroid drugs. These receptors were obtained from a woman aged 35-65 years with Graves disease. Each CDR3 is given with its conserved first and last residue. The D gene is left open where the match is weak. Where a row states a size, it is once, few, many or the class of an expanded clone; other rows omit it.

CDR3,DNA,D,V,J,size
CSAEDGGGGYTF,TGCAGTGCTGAGGACGGAGGGGGGGGCTACACCTTC,NA,TRBV20-1,TRBJ1-2,few
CASSQGSGGEAFF,TGTGCCAGCAGCCAGGGCTCAGGGGGAGAAGCTTTCTTT,TRBD1,TRBV3-1,TRBJ1-1,many
CASSVETGGLGEQYF,TGTGCCAGCAGTGTTGAGACAGGGGGATTAGGCGAGCAGTACTTC,TRBD1,TRBV2,TRBJ2-7,many
CASSESSGYNQPQHF,TGTGCCAGCAGTGAAAGTTCGGGTTACAATCAGCCCCAGCATTTT,NA,TRBV2,TRBJ1-5,many
CSSLPGHGGDTQYF,TGCAGCTCCCTGCCGGGCCACGGGGGAGATACGCAGTATTTT,NA,TRBV29-1,TRBJ2-3,few
CASSLGGGVTDTQYF,TGTGCCAGCAGCTTAGGCGGGGGGGTCACAGATACGCAGTATTTT,TRBD2,TRBV11-2,TRBJ2-3,many
CASSPGQKGAFF,TGTGCCAGCAGCCCGGGACAGAAGGGAGCTTTCTTT,TRBD1,TRBV3-1,TRBJ1-1,few
CASARDGLKGYTF,TGTGCCAGCGCAAGGGACGGATTAAAAGGCTACACCTTC,NA,TRBV2,TRBJ1-2,many
CASSLQGYYQPQHF,TGTGCCAGTAGTCTACAGGGGTATTATCAGCCCCAGCATTTT,TRBD1,TRBV19,TRBJ1-5,few
CASSPAKRDRGRYEQYF,TGTGCCAGCAGTCCTGCAAAACGGGACAGGGGGCGGTACGAGCAGTACTTC,TRBD1,TRBV2,TRBJ2-7,many
CASSFALDRGDDEQYF,TGTGCCAGCAGCTTCGCTCTCGACAGGGGAGACGACGAGCAGTACTTC,TRBD1,TRBV5-6,TRBJ2-7,NA
CSAADRENGYTF,TGCAGTGCTGCGGACAGGGAGAATGGCTACACCTTC,TRBD1,TRBV20-1,TRBJ1-2,many
CASSLADEAFF,TGTGCCAGCAGTTTAGCGGATGAAGCTTTCTTT,NA,TRBV5-1,TRBJ1-1,many
CASSVASVAYGYTF,TGTGCCAGCAGCGTAGCCTCAGTGGCCTATGGCTACACCTTC,NA,TRBV9,TRBJ1-2,NA
CATRHGKESSYNSPLHF,TGTGCCACCCGACACGGAAAAGAAAGCTCCTATAATTCACCCCTCCACTTT,NA,TRBV6-1,TRBJ1-6,NA
CASWEGQGGWTEAFF,TGTGCCAGCTGGGAGGGACAGGGTGGTTGGACTGAAGCTTTCTTT,TRBD1,TRBV28,TRBJ1-1,many
CASSLRVNGVLTF,TGTGCCAGCAGCCTACGGGTGAACGGCGTCCTGACTTTC,NA,TRBV3-1,TRBJ2-6,NA
CASRVQTIFTEAFF,TGTGCCAGCAGAGTACAAACGATCTTCACTGAAGCTTTCTTT,NA,TRBV28,TRBJ1-1,many
CASSPDGSSGNTIYF,TGTGCCAGCAGTCCAGACGGTAGCTCTGGAAACACCATATATTTT,NA,TRBV12-3/TRBV12-4,TRBJ1-3,many
CASSPQGSTNEKLFF,TGTGCCAGCTCACCACAGGGTTCAACTAATGAAAAACTGTTTTTT,NA,TRBV18,TRBJ1-4,few
CASTKGDTQYF,TGTGCCAGCACCAAAGGAGATACGCAGTATTTT,NA,TRBV28,TRBJ2-3,NA
CSARPGGHHEAFF,TGCAGTGCTAGACCCGGGGGGCACCATGAAGCTTTCTTT,NA,TRBV20-1,TRBJ1-1,many
CASSQVAGVSYNSPLHF,TGTGCCAGCAGCCAAGTGGCAGGGGTGTCCTATAATTCACCCCTCCACTTT,NA,TRBV3-1,TRBJ1-6,NA
CASRPLDREGEQFF,TGTGCCAGTAGGCCCTTGGACAGGGAAGGTGAGCAGTTCTTC,TRBD1,TRBV19,TRBJ2-1,few
CASSSGGAYNEQFF,TGTGCTAGCAGTAGCGGGGGGGCCTACAATGAGCAGTTCTTC,TRBD2,TRBV7-7,TRBJ2-1,many
CASSPPVRTYEQYF,TGTGCCAGCAGTCCGCCGGTCCGTACCTACGAGCAGTACTTC,NA,TRBV28,TRBJ2-7,many
CASSPDAGRGNTIYF,TGTGCCAGCTCACCTGACGCTGGGAGGGGAAACACCATATATTTT,NA,TRBV18,TRBJ1-3,few
CATSDSVTDTQYF,TGTGCCACCAGTGATTCGGTTACAGATACGCAGTATTTT,NA,TRBV24-1,TRBJ2-3,NA
CATSQNSPANTGELFF,TGTGCCACCAGTCAAAACAGTCCCGCGAACACCGGGGAGCTGTTTTTT,NA,TRBV7-3,TRBJ2-2,few
CASSGSTVYNSPLHF,TGTGCCAGCAGCGGAAGTACAGTTTATAATTCACCCCTCCACTTT,NA,TRBV11-2,TRBJ1-6,NA
CASRSRELGQPQHF,TGTGCCAGCAGGAGCAGGGAACTAGGTCAGCCCCAGCATTTT,NA,TRBV2,TRBJ1-5,many
CASSFGLARDTQYF,TGTGCCAGCAGTTTCGGACTAGCGAGGGATACGCAGTATTTT,TRBD2,TRBV27,TRBJ2-3,many
CASSVSGGAFYGYTF,TGTGCCAGCAGTGTTTCAGGGGGCGCTTTTTATGGCTACACCTTC,TRBD1,TRBV2,TRBJ1-2,many
CIICGGGETQYF,TGCATCATCTGCGGGGGGGGAGAGACCCAGTACTTC,TRBD2,TRBV20-1,TRBJ2-5,many
CASRLEVSASGAQYF,TGTGCCAGCAGATTAGAGGTCTCAGCGAGTGGTGCGCAGTATTTT,NA,TRBV11-3,TRBJ2-3,many
CASTPGPQETEAFF,TGTGCCAGCACACCGGGACCGCAAGAGACTGAAGCTTTCTTT,NA,TRBV6-1,TRBJ1-1,many
CASSAFETQYF,TGCGCCAGCAGCGCGTTCGAGACCCAGTACTTC,NA,TRBV5-1,TRBJ2-5,NA
CSVLGQGGSEAFF,TGCAGCGTCCTCGGACAGGGTGGGAGTGAAGCTTTCTTT,TRBD1,TRBV29-1,TRBJ1-1,many
CASSFRQGTGYTF,TGTGCCAGCAGTTTTAGACAGGGTACGGGCTACACCTTC,TRBD1,TRBV28,TRBJ1-2,NA
CASNTRWGKHNYGYTF,TGTGCCAGCAACACCAGGTGGGGGAAGCACAACTATGGCTACACCTTC,NA,TRBV6-1,TRBJ1-2,many
CASRGSSEKLFF,TGTGCCAGCAGAGGGTCGAGTGAAAAACTGTTTTTT,NA,TRBV12-3/TRBV12-4,TRBJ1-4,NA
CASTPTDRGYEQYF,TGTGCCAGCACCCCCACGGACAGGGGATACGAGCAGTACTTC,TRBD1,TRBV7-9,TRBJ2-7,many
CASSRQGVGGYTF,TGCGCCAGCAGCCGACAGGGGGTGGGAGGCTACACCTTC,TRBD1,TRBV5-1,TRBJ1-2,few
CASSLDKTEAFF,TGTGCCAGCTCTCTCGATAAGACTGAAGCTTTCTTT,NA,TRBV18,TRBJ1-1,many
CASRPDPQYF,TGTGCCAGCAGACCAGATCCGCAGTATTTT,NA,TRBV9,TRBJ2-3,NA
CASGTNQPQHF,TGTGCTAGTGGTACAAATCAGCCCCAGCATTTT,NA,TRBV12-5,TRBJ1-5,few
CASRLAGATGELFF,TGTGCCAGCAGGCTAGCGGGGGCCACCGGGGAGCTGTTTTTT,TRBD2,TRBV27,TRBJ2-2,NA
CASSSPGSSTGELFF,TGTGCCAGCAGTTCACCGGGATCAAGCACCGGGGAGCTGTTTTTT,NA,TRBV6-5,TRBJ2-2,few
CASSFGGGAGDTQYF,TGTGCCAGCAGTTTCGGGGGGGGTGCAGGAGATACGCAGTATTTT,TRBD2,TRBV12-3/TRBV12-4,TRBJ2-3,many